Here is one TCR beta chain with its context. V was clipped by 7 bases and J by 5 bases; unmatched bases: 5. The germline V gene encodes CDR1 SQVTM and CDR2 ANQGSEA. The CDR3 is 13 residues long. The sample is drawn from a study of T cell changes during pregnancy in multiple sclerosis. Clones were read by immunoSEQ multiplex PCR, and TCRdb kept only the in-frame ones, dropping some. The sample has under 60,000 clones, about 92% seen once. The rearrangement uses TRBV29-1 and TRBJ1-1; TRBD1 matches 12 bases. The sequenced sample was CD4+ T cells from peripheral blood mononuclear cells, obtained after pregnancy. The origin of this receptor is a female donor with multiple sclerosis, enrolled in a pregnancy study. The CDR3 bases are TGCAGCGAAACGGGACAGGGGGCAACTGAAGCTTTCTTT. Encoded protein: CSETGQGATEAFF.